This entry describes one T cell receptor beta chain. Its antigen remains undetermined. No quality values exist for individual bases; no much larger clone is one base distant. These data come from a study of blood T cell repertoires in COVID-19 (dated by TCRdb to 2020 to 2022). Describing the broader study: Collaborator samples came from the United States, Italy and Spain and covered acute and convalescent phases of COVID-19. The prospective study material was composed of cDNA or gDNA derived from T cells, B-cell-depleted T cells, or PBMCs. Subjects who had been exposed to COVID-19, were actively infected with it, or had recovered from it provided the deeply sampled blood TCRbeta repertoires that made up the dataset. The repertoires were made available in a free public database intended to serve as a resource for research on the immune response to SARS-CoV-2. Samples came from the ongoing ImmuneRACE study (first 160 participants) plus 1,254 subjects from 6 global collaborators. The sample metadata nearly always contained a de-identified subject ID, COVID-19 status, age in years and sex. Where available, HLA class I and class II types were obtained from metadata supplied by the sample provider rather than from assay-based typing. Summary of the overall study and its limitations: The quantity of clinical and demographic metadata differed by source and by participant and was supplied without curation.

Another Seattle source contributed samples from volunteer blood donors who had recovered from COVID-19. Each collaborating institution followed its own protocols to collect whole blood in K2EDTA tubes. For TCRbeta analysis, collaborator samples were shipped as frozen whole blood, as isolated PBMCs, or as DNA extracted from either sample type. From its cysteine to its phenylalanine, the CDR3 spans 14 amino acids. The CDR3 DNA has 42 bases and is translated from base 1. Compared with germline, V lacks 6 bases and J lacks 2 bases; bases without a gene match: 4. The germline V gene encodes CDR1 KGHSH and CDR2 LQKENI. TCRbeta CDR3 regions were amplified from genomic DNA by means of the immunoSEQ Assay, a bias-controlled multiplex PCR. The authors processed their data as follows. The number of nucleated cells in each sample was estimated by amplification of reference gene primers within the assay. To quantify the absolute abundance of each unique TCRbeta CDR3 rearrangement, sequence reads were collapsed and filtered. For each sample, productive Simpson clonality was calculated as the square root of Simpson's diversity index over productive rearrangements. This is the immuneACCESS table as TCRdb keeps it, with only in-frame sequences that have V and J called. A part of the clones is gone; compared with another copy, unresolved V genes explain less than half, and the rest is unexplained. Clonal size and the V and J genes are those of that table, whereas D and trimming came from the DNA. Counted in this sample were a few hundred thousand clones; around 87% of them appeared once. The leading ten clones occupy around 8% of the sample.

Recombination joined TRBV18 with TRBJ2-5; the junction holds 9 bases that match TRBD1. The sequenced sample consisted of peripheral blood. This TCR was sampled from a woman between 50 and 59 years old who had recovered from COVID-19. CDR3 region: CASSSDRGQETQYF. The sequence in DNA is TGTGCCAGCTCGTCCGACAGGGGGCAAGAGACCCAGTACTTC.